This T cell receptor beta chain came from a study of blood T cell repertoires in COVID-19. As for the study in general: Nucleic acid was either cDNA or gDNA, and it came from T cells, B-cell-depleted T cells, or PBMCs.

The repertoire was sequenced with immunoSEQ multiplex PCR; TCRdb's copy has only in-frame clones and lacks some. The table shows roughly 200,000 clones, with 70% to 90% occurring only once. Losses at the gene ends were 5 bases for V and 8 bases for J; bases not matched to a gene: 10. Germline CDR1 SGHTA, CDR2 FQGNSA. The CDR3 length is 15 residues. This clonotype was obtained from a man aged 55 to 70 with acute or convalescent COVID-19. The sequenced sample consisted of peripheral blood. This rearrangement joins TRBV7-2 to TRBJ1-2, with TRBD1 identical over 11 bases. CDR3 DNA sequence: TGTGCCAGCAGCCCGATGGGGACAGGGGGTCCCGGCTACACCTTC. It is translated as CASSPMGTGGPGYTF.